A selection of T cell receptor beta chains follows, all from one sample in a study of sequential checkpoint blockade in melanoma. The data were produced by immunoSEQ multiplex PCR, yet TCRdb's version contains in-frame clones alone and is incomplete. The table records 15,000 to 20,000 clones, about 69% of them present only once. The sample here was tumor tissue (inferred from file names), taken from a patient given nivolumab and ipilimumab in sequence. Source of these receptors: a human donor with melanoma. Each CDR3 is given with its conserved first and last residue. The order of the fields is V gene, J gene, clone size, D gene, CDR3 protein, CDR3 DNA. A D gene is named only where the DNA matches it firmly. Some rows have no size entry. The others give once, few or many, or a class for an expanded clone.

>TRBV7-6|TRBJ2-5|many|-
CASSPLGGGQETQYF
TGTGCCAGCAGTCCCCTCGGAGGAGGCCAAGAGACCCAGTACTTC
>TRBV18|TRBJ2-1|-|-
CASSPVTYNEQFF
TGTGCCAGCTCACCCGTGACATACAATGAGCAGTTCTTC
>TRBV10-1|TRBJ1-1|-|-
CASSYGGISEAFF
TGCGCCAGCAGTTACGGGGGTATCTCTGAAGCTTTCTTT
>TRBV29-1|TRBJ2-1|-|-
CSGGQGNHNEQFF
TGCAGCGGGGGGCAGGGGAACCACAATGAGCAGTTCTTC
>TRBV11-3|TRBJ2-1|-|TRBD1
CASSQGTGGFDEQFF
TGTGCCAGCAGCCAGGGGACAGGGGGTTTCGATGAGCAGTTCTTC
>TRBV30|TRBJ2-3|-|TRBD2
CAWSDGGRTTDTQYF
TGTGCCTGGAGCGACGGCGGGAGAACTACAGATACGCAGTATTTT
>TRBV11-3|TRBJ2-5|-|-
CASSLERVSSHKYF
TGTGCCAGCAGCTTAGAGCGGGTATCTAGCCATAAGTACTTC
>TRBV18|TRBJ2-1|-|-
CASSLHALPFNEQFF
TGTGCCAGCTCACTCCACGCTCTCCCGTTCAATGAGCAGTTCTTC
>TRBV15|TRBJ1-1|few|-
CATSRRTRGTEAFF
TGTGCCACCAGCAGAAGGACGAGGGGCACTGAAGCTTTCTTT
>TRBV27|TRBJ1-4|-|TRBD1
CASSLNRGSEKLFF
TGTGCCAGCAGTTTAAACAGGGGCAGTGAAAAACTGTTTTTT
>TRBV28|TRBJ2-7|-|-
CASSLGPSYEQYF
TGTGCCAGCAGCTTAGGACCATCCTACGAGCAGTACTTC
>TRBV7-6|TRBJ2-3|-|TRBD1
CASHRDRGTDTQYF
TGTGCCAGCCACCGGGACAGGGGGACAGATACGCAGTATTTT
>TRBV18|TRBJ2-1|-|TRBD2
CASSPGLAVKEQFF
TGTGCCAGCTCCCCGGGACTAGCGGTGAAGGAGCAGTTCTTC
>TRBV7-1|TRBJ2-5|-|TRBD2
CASSSGTSAETQYF
TGTGCCAGCAGCTCCGGGACTAGCGCAGAGACCCAGTACTTC
>TRBV19|TRBJ2-3|-|TRBD1
CASSIGSGQGTDTQYF
TGTGCCAGTAGTATCGGGTCGGGACAGGGCACAGATACGCAGTATTTT
>TRBV19|TRBJ1-2|-|TRBD1
CASRQGGRGGYTF
TGTGCCAGTCGACAGGGAGGAAGGGGTGGCTACACCTTC
>TRBV18|TRBJ2-2|-|-
CASSPGNTGELFF
TGTGCCAGCTCACCGGGGAACACCGGGGAGCTGTTTTTT
>TRBV2|TRBJ2-7|-|-
CASNPVGSYEQYF
TGTGCCAGCAACCCTGTAGGGAGTTACGAGCAGTACTTC
>TRBV5-1|TRBJ2-3|-|TRBD2
CASSLEGSGGSTDTQYF
TGCGCCAGCAGCTTGGAGGGTAGCGGGGGGAGCACAGATACGCAGTATTTT
>TRBV14|TRBJ2-5|-|TRBD2
CASSLNLADVQETQYF
TGTGCCAGCAGCTTGAACCTAGCGGACGTTCAAGAGACCCAGTACTTC
>TRBV18|TRBJ2-7|-|TRBD1
CASSPNRGNEQYF
TGTGCCAGCTCACCAAACAGGGGGAACGAGCAGTACTTC
>TRBV5-1|TRBJ2-1|-|-
CASSLIYNGGADEQFF
TGCGCCAGCAGCTTGATCTATAACGGCGGGGCCGATGAGCAGTTCTTC
>TRBV7-4|TRBJ2-7|-|-
CASSEQPPGLGSYEQYF
TGTGCCAGCAGCGAACAGCCCCCAGGGTTGGGGTCCTACGAGCAGTACTTC
>TRBV19|TRBJ2-2|-|TRBD1
CASTPRARGFPGELFF
TGTGCCAGTACCCCCCGGGCCAGGGGGTTCCCCGGGGAGCTGTTTTTT
>TRBV11-1|TRBJ2-2|few|TRBD1
CASSLDTGVTGELFF
TGTGCCAGCAGCCTCGACACAGGGGTTACCGGGGAGCTGTTTTTT
>TRBV12-2|TRBJ2-3|-|-
CATNPVQSSTDTQYF
TGTGCCACCAACCCAGTCCAGTCTAGCACAGATACGCAGTATTTT
>TRBV19|TRBJ2-5|-|TRBD1
CASSPTGTGTVAETQYF
TGTGCCAGTAGTCCCACCGGGACAGGGACAGTTGCAGAGACCCAGTACTTC
>TRBV18|TRBJ1-1|few|-
CASSPLKVNTEAFF
TGTGCCAGCTCACCGCTGAAGGTGAACACTGAAGCTTTCTTT
>TRBV18|TRBJ2-5|-|-
CASSPSGAGQETQYF
TGTGCCAGCTCACCCTCCGGGGCGGGCCAAGAGACCCAGTACTTC
>TRBV28|TRBJ2-5|-|TRBD1
CASSLWGQGRQETQYF
TGTGCCAGCAGTTTATGGGGACAGGGTAGACAAGAGACCCAGTACTTC
>TRBV19|TRBJ2-6|-|TRBD1
CASSPPGTGGAPGANVLTF
TGTGCCAGTAGTCCCCCCGGGACAGGGGGCGCCCCTGGGGCCAACGTCCTGACTTTC
>TRBV7-1|TRBJ2-3|-|-
CTSSFARLGSGTDTQYF
TGTACCAGCAGCTTCGCCAGACTCGGCTCTGGCACAGATACGCAGTATTTT
>TRBV18|TRBJ2-7|-|-
CASSPGHLHYEQYF
TGTGCCAGCTCACCAGGACACCTCCACTACGAGCAGTACTTC
>TRBV6-8|TRBJ2-6|-|TRBD1
CATRTGGSGANVLTF
TGTGCCACCCGGACAGGGGGGTCTGGGGCCAACGTCCTGACTTTC
>TRBV9|TRBJ1-1|few|-
CASRPVTPGAEAFF
TGTGCCAGCAGGCCTGTTACCCCAGGGGCTGAAGCTTTCTTT
>TRBV30|TRBJ1-1|-|-
CAWIGDTEAFF
TGTGCCTGGATAGGGGATACTGAAGCTTTCTTT